The text below deals with one T cell receptor beta chain. Its antigen is unknown. Indicated treatment: 10-day PBMC culture with coronavirus spike peptide pools or control peptides (ViraFEST assay). The data were obtained in a study of vaccination and CD4 T cells after COVID-19. With the Oncomine TCR Beta short-read assay, DNA from cultured CD4+ T cells was sequenced. Researchers extracted genomic DNA from CD4+ T cells that had been cultured. TCRdb redid the calling of the PCR reads with MiXCR, one entry per CDR3 protein. The sample records about 20,000 distinct CDR3 sequences, around 50% being singletons. Findings and limits, study-wide: A relatively small number of convalescent patients were studied, and no early post-infection timepoints were included. The median SARS-CoV-2-reactive clonotype number increased from roughly 19 to 38, without statistical significance.

The sequence was obtained from a human donor who had recovered from COVID-19. What was sequenced was CD4+ T cells from blood, cultured in vitro.

The chain's CDR3 is CASSLQGLGELFF. For the CDR3, the DNA is TGTGCCAGCAGCCTACAGGGGCTCGGGGAGCTGTTTTTT. The genes are TRBV7-2 and TRBJ2-2, with 7 bases aligning to TRBD1. The trim removed 5 bases at V and 7 bases at J, leaving 4 bases unmatched. The germline CDR1 and CDR2 sequences are SGHTA and FQGNSA. CDR3 length: 13 amino acids.